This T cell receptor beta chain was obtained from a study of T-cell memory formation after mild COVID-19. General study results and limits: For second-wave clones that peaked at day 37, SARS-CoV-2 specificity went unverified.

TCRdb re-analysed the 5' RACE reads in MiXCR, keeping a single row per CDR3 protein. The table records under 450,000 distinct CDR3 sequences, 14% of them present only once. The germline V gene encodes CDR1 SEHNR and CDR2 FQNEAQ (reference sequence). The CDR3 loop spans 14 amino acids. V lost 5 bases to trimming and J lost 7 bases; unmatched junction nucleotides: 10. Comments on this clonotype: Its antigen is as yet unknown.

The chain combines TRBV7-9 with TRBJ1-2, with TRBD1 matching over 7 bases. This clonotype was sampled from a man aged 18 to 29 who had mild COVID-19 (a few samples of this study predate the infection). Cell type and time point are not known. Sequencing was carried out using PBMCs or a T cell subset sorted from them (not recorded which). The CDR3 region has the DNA TGTGCCAGCAGCCCCACTCGACAGGGATTTGGCTACACCTTC. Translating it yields CASSPTRQGFGYTF.